Listed below are T cell receptor beta chains from one sample, sequenced in a study of Graves' ophthalmopathy and Graves' hyperthyroidism. Via MiXCR, TCRdb re-called the multiplex PCR reads, giving one row per CDR3 protein. The sample lists around 1.1 million distinct CDR3 sequences; about 35% were seen once. The sequenced material came from peripheral blood or thyroid tissue (not recorded which). These receptors were obtained from an adult man with Graves' hyperthyroidism. The CDR3 runs from the conserved cysteine through the conserved F or W. A D gene is named only where the DNA matches it firmly. A clone size is listed for some rows: how often the clone was seen (once, few, many), or a class if it is expanded.

clone_size j_call v_call d_call cdr3_aa cdr3_nt
. TRBJ1-2 TRBV5-6 . CASRPPRADYGYTF TGTGCCAGCAGGCCACCTAGGGCGGACTATGGCTACACCTTC
many TRBJ2-6 TRBV7-2 . CASSLGGAGANVLTF TGTGCCAGCAGCTTAGGGGGTGCAGGGGCCAACGTCCTGACTTTC
. TRBJ1-1 TRBV6-2/TRBV6-3 TRBD1 CASSPGTDDYEAFF TGTGCCAGCAGTCCCGGGACAGATGATTACGAAGCTTTCTTT
few TRBJ2-7 TRBV15 . CATSRVPGDEQYF TGTGCCACCAGCAGAGTTCCAGGGGACGAGCAGTACTTC
many TRBJ1-2 TRBV15 . CATSRTDNYGYTF TGTGCCACCAGCAGAACGGACAACTATGGCTACACCTTC
few TRBJ2-5 TRBV29-1 TRBD1 CSVGGQGLGETQYF TGCAGCGTTGGGGGACAGGGCCTCGGAGAGACCCAGTACTTC
many TRBJ1-1 TRBV7-3 . CASSETANTEAFF TGTGCCAGCAGCGAGACAGCGAACACTGAAGCTTTCTTT
many TRBJ1-2 TRBV5-8 . CASREGNYGYTF TGTGCCAGCAGGGAGGGGAACTATGGCTACACCTTC
. TRBJ2-7 TRBV7-6 . CASSFGDHPYEQYF TGTGCCAGCAGCTTTGGGGACCACCCCTACGAGCAGTACTTC
many TRBJ1-4 TRBV20-1 TRBD1 CSAKTGQGAGEKLFF TGCAGTGCCAAAACAGGACAGGGGGCAGGAGAAAAACTGTTTTTT
many TRBJ2-2 TRBV9 . CASSVETSSGPGELFF TGTGCCAGCAGCGTAGAGACAAGTTCGGGACCCGGGGAGCTGTTTTTT
few TRBJ2-7 TRBV19 . CATSTYLGPAYEQYF TGTGCCACCTCTACTTATCTGGGCCCCGCCTACGAGCAGTACTTC
. TRBJ1-1 TRBV7-9 . CASSAGRATEAFF TGTGCCAGCAGCGCGGGTAGGGCCACTGAAGCTTTCTTT
once TRBJ2-2 TRBV6-5 . CASSWDLGNTGELFF TGTGCCAGCAGTTGGGACTTAGGAAACACCGGGGAGCTGTTTTTT
. TRBJ2-5 TRBV7-2 TRBD2 CASSKTSGGQETQYF TGTGCCAGCAGCAAAACTAGCGGGGGCCAAGAGACCCAGTACTTC
. TRBJ2-7 TRBV10-2 TRBD2 CASSAGLAGEFKQYF TGCGCCAGCAGTGCCGGACTAGCGGGAGAATTCAAGCAGTACTTC
. TRBJ2-5 TRBV29-1 . CSVGVHQGTDRYWYF TGCAGCGTTGGGGTCCACCAGGGGACTGACAGATATTGGTACTTC
few TRBJ1-2 TRBV4-3 TRBD1 CASSQASTGIDGYTF TGCGCCAGCAGCCAAGCCTCGACAGGGATCGATGGCTACACCTTC
. TRBJ1-4 TRBV11-1 TRBD1 CASSRLGDRSPTNEKLFF TGTGCCAGCAGCCGACTTGGGGACAGGAGTCCAACTAATGAAAAACTGTTTTTT
many TRBJ1-5 TRBV15 . CATSRDTGRVLEPQHF TGTGCCACCAGCAGAGATACAGGGAGGGTTTTGGAGCCCCAGCATTTT
many TRBJ1-4 TRBV7-3 . CASSLHGGDEKLFF TGTGCCAGCAGCCTCCACGGGGGCGATGAAAAACTGTTTTTT
many TRBJ1-1 TRBV29-1 . CSVFSVPEAFF TGCAGCGTGTTCTCTGTCCCTGAAGCTTTCTTT
. TRBJ1-6 TRBV19 . CAGSMGRNLNSPLHF TGTGCCGGTAGTATGGGACGGAACCTGAATTCACCCCTCCACTTT